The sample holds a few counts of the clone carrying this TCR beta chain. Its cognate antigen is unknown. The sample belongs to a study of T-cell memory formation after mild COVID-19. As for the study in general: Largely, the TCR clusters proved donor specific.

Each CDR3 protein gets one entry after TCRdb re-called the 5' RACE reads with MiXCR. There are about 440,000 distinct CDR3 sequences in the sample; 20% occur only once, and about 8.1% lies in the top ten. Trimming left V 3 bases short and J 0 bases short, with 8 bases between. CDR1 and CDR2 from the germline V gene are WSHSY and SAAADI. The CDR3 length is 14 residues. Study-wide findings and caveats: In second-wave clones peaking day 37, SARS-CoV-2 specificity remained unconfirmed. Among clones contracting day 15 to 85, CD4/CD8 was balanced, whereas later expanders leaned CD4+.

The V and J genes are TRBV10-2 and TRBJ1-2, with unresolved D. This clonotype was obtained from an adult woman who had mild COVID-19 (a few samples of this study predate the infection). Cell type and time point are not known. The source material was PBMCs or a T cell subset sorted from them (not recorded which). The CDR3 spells CASSDPRPNYGYTF. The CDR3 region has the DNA TGCGCCAGCAGTGACCCTCGGCCTAACTATGGCTACACCTTC.